The 20 T cell receptor beta chains below all came from one sample that was sequenced in a study of Tregs in tolerant kidney transplant recipients. Sequenced by immunoSEQ multiplex PCR; TCRdb stores in-frame clones only, minus some. The repertoire holds 110,000 or so clones, with roughly nine tenths as singletons. Sequenced sample: CD4+ T cells from blood. The receptors stem from a human donor in good health.

About this clone itself: At one boundary the junction diverges from the germline segment, which might be a read error. This sequence joins TRBV7-3 and TRBJ2-1, with no clear D. Germline lookup yields CDR1 SGHTA and CDR2 FQGTGA. The CDR3 is made up of 15 amino acids. This CDR3 is CASSFLPHSNNEQFF. As DNA, the CDR3 is TGTGCCAGCAGCTTTTTACCTCACTCCAACAATGAGCAGTTCTTC.

The chain carries TRBV7-8 and TRBJ2-3, with a weak D call TRBD2 (5 bases). V shed 2 bases and J shed 10 bases, with 10 bases lying between them. Germline V gene data show CDR1 as SGHVS and CDR2 as FQNEAQ. The CDR3 is made up of 12 amino acids. The CDR3 nucleotides read TGTGCCAGCAGCTTAATGACGGAGGCGCAGTATTTT. Amino acids: CASSLMTEAQYF.

The chain recombines TRBV15 with TRBJ1-5; 7 nucleotides align to TRBD1. CDR3 length equals 19 residues. CDR1 LNHNV and CDR2 YYDKDF come from the germline V gene (reference sequence). V shed 0 bases, J shed 2 bases, and the junction held 13 bases outside the gene matches. The CDR3 sequence: CATSREGPPTGLGNQPQHF. DNA of the CDR3: TGTGCCACCAGCAGAGAGGGGCCCCCGACAGGGCTTGGCAATCAGCCCCAGCATTTT.

The rearrangement joins TRBV27 to TRBJ2-7; maybe TRBD1 (6 bases). There are 15 residues in the CDR3. The germline gives CDR1 MNHEY, CDR2 SMNVEV (reference sequence). V was trimmed by 3 bases and J by 1 base, leaving 13 bases between them. The chain's CDR3 is CASSLERGISYEQYF. The CDR3 bases are TGTGCCAGCAGTTTGGAAAGGGGGATTTCCTACGAGCAGTACTTC.

This sequence joins TRBV2 and TRBJ1-3, with a weak D call TRBD1 (6 bases). The germline V gene encodes CDR1 SNHLY and CDR2 FYNNEI. The CDR3 consists of 15 residues. Trimming took off 7 bases at V and 3 bases at J, with 16 bases between the two ends. CDR3 DNA: TGTGCCAGCATCCCCGAAAGGACAGTTGGAAACACCATATATTTT. Translating it yields CASIPERTVGNTIYF.

The V call is TRBV19, the J call TRBJ1-2, with a weak D call TRBD1 (5 bases). The CDR3 spans 14 residues. V was cut by 1 base and J by 7 bases, with 13 bases left in between. Germline CDR1 reads LNHDA; CDR2 reads SQIVND (reference sequence). CDR3 residues: CASSIVRQGIGYTF. The CDR3 bases are TGTGCCAGTAGTATAGTTCGGCAGGGTATTGGCTACACCTTC.

This chain uses TRBV4-1 with TRBJ2-4, with 7 bases aligning to TRBD2. The CDR3 length is 14 residues. Per germline, CDR1 MGHRA and CDR2 YSYEKL. V lost 3 bases, J lost 4 bases, and 3 bases stayed unmatched. Here the CDR3 reads CASSQLAVKNIQYF. The CDR3 bases are TGCGCCAGCAGCCAGCTAGCGGTGAAAAACATTCAGTACTTC.

The chain uses TRBV6-5 and TRBJ2-1; D may be TRBD1 (5 bases). The V gene lost 0 bases and the J gene lost 3 bases, with 9 bases spanning the gap. This CDR3 has 15 amino acids. Germline V gene sequence: CDR1 MNHEY, CDR2 SVGAGI. The CDR3 DNA is TGTGCCAGCAGTTACTCAGGACAAAGCTACAATGAGCAGTTCTTC. It translates to CASSYSGQSYNEQFF.

The gene calls are TRBV11-2 and TRBJ1-2; a weak D match, TRBD1 (5 bases). The CDR3 is 15 amino acids. The germline V gene has CDR1 SGHAT and CDR2 FQNNGV. V was pared by 0 bases and J by 1 base, with 9 bases between. Here the CDR3 reads CASSLETARNYGYTF. Written as DNA, the CDR3 is TGTGCCAGCAGCTTAGAGACAGCTCGTAACTATGGCTACACCTTC.

V usage is TRBV18 and J usage is TRBJ1-1; D unclear. The CDR3 loop spans 12 amino acids. Germline lookup yields CDR1 KGHSH and CDR2 LQKENI. Trimming removed 1 base from V and 7 bases from J, with 7 bases in between. CDR3 protein: CASSPLDGEAFF. CDR3 bases: TGTGCCAGCTCACCACTGGACGGTGAAGCTTTCTTT.

The chain has TRBV5-1 and TRBJ2-3; 9 bases line up with TRBD1. Trimming took 4 bases from V and 3 from J; bases not matched to a gene: 3. Germline assignment: CDR1 SGHRS and CDR2 YFSETQ. The CDR3 is 14 amino acids. The DNA of the CDR3 is TGCGCCAGCAGCATGGACAGGGGAACAGATACGCAGTATTTT. This gives the protein CASSMDRGTDTQYF.

The chain couples TRBV7-6 to TRBJ2-3, with TRBD2 as a possible D gene (5 bases). Germline V gives CDR1 SGHVS, CDR2 FNYEAQ. The ends were cut back, 4 bases at V and 2 bases at J, with 22 bases in the middle. The CDR3 has 18 amino acids. CDR3 in amino acids: CASSSGLRRRQLTDTQYF. The CDR3 DNA sequence: TGTGCCAGCAGCTCCGGACTTCGGAGGCGGCAGCTCACAGATACGCAGTATTTT.

This chain links TRBV30 with TRBJ1-1; 7 bases are a match to TRBD1. Trimming at V came to 5 bases and at J to 1 base, leaving 4 bases not matched to a gene. CDR1 GTSNPN and CDR2 SVGIG come from the germline V gene (reference sequence). The CDR3 runs to 13 residues. CDR3 sequence reads: CAWGKGANTEAFF. CDR3 bases: TGTGCCTGGGGTAAGGGGGCGAACACTGAAGCTTTCTTT.

In this sample, this clone turned up a few times. V is TRBV2 and J is TRBJ1-1, with a possible D match to TRBD1 (5 bases). Germline CDR1 SNHLY, CDR2 FYNNEI. This CDR3 is 14 amino acids long. V lost 2 bases and J lost 3, with 10 bases in between. As DNA, the CDR3 is TGTGCCAGCAGTGAAATTCGGGACTACACTGAAGCTTTCTTT. Translating gives CASSEIRDYTEAFF.

The chain recombines TRBV30 with TRBJ1-5, with 9 bases that match TRBD1. Germline trimming cut 4 bases from V and 1 base from J; bases unmatched to any gene: 5. The germline V gene has CDR1 GTSNPN and CDR2 SVGIG (reference sequence). The CDR3 sequence is 15 residues long. This CDR3 reads CAWTAQGASNQPQHF. In DNA form, the CDR3 reads TGTGCCTGGACGGCACAGGGGGCAAGCAATCAGCCCCAGCATTTT.

The chain has TRBV19 and TRBJ1-5; TRBD1 matches at 9 bases. V trimming: 6 bases; J trimming: 6 bases; junction bases outside the gene matches: 9. This CDR3 has 15 amino acids. CDR1 LNHDA and CDR2 SQIVND come from the germline V gene (reference sequence). The CDR3 DNA is TGTGCCAGTAGGGGACAGGGATTTACGGGTCAGCCCCAGCATTTT. This sequence encodes CASRGQGFTGQPQHF.

The chain's CDR3 is CASSLARKSLVPEQYF. Written as DNA, the CDR3 is TGTGCCAGCAGCTTAGCGCGGAAATCATTAGTCCCTGAGCAGTACTTC. This chain uses TRBV7-2 with TRBJ2-7; D gene ambiguous. Trimming took off 0 bases at V and 7 bases at J, with 19 bases between the two ends. The CDR3 runs to 16 residues. The V gene's germline CDR1 is SGHTA and CDR2 FQGNSA.

The rearrangement uses TRBV4-1 and TRBJ2-3; a weak D match, TRBD1 (6 bases). The CDR3 loop spans 12 amino acids. Germline V gives CDR1 MGHRA, CDR2 YSYEKL. The V gene lost 8 bases and the J gene lost 4 bases, with 10 bases spanning the gap. Written as DNA, the CDR3 is TGCGCCAGCGGGCGACAGGCAGATACGCAGTATTTT. It encodes CASGRQADTQYF.

The chain is built from TRBV5-1 and TRBJ2-7, with a tentative D call TRBD1 (6 bases). In germline, CDR1 is SGHRS, CDR2 YFSETQ. This CDR3 comprises 13 residues. Trimming left V 4 bases short and J 1 base short, with 9 bases between. CDR3 DNA: TGCGCCAGCAGCCGGACAGCTTCCTACGAGCAGTACTTC. Protein: CASSRTASYEQYF.

The chain has TRBV4-1 and TRBJ1-1, with D possibly TRBD1 on 5 matching bases. CDR1 MGHRA and CDR2 YSYEKL come from the germline V gene. Trimming left V 1 base short and J 3 bases short, with 15 bases between. This CDR3 region has 16 residues. CDR3 DNA: TGCGCCAGCAGCCAAGGGGGGAACAGGTGGGACACTGAAGCTTTCTTT. It codes for CASSQGGNRWDTEAFF.